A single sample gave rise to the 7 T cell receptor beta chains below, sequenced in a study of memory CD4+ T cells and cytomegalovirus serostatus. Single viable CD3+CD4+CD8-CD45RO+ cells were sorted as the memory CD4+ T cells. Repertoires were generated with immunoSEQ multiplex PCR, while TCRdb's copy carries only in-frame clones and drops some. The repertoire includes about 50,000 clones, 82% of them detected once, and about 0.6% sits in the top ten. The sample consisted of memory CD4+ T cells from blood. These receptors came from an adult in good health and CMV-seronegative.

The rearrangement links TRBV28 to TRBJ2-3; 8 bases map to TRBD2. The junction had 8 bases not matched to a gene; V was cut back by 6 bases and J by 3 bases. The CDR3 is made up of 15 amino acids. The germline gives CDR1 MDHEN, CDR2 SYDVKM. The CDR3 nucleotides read TGTGCCAGCAGCCCACCCGGGGGGGGTACAGATACGCAGTATTTT. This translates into CASSPPGGGTDTQYF.

The chain's CDR3 is CASGIRAPKEEQYF. The CDR3 DNA sequence: TGTGCCAGCGGGATTCGGGCCCCCAAAGAGGAGCAGTACTTC. This rearrangement joins TRBV21-1 to TRBJ2-7. TRBV21-1 is shown as a pseudogene. The length of the CDR3 is 14 residues.

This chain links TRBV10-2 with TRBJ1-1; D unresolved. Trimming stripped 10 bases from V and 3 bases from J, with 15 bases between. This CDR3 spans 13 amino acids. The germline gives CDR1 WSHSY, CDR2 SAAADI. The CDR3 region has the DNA TGCGCCACTAAGTCACAAAGAGACACTGAAGCTTTCTTT. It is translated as CATKSQRDTEAFF.

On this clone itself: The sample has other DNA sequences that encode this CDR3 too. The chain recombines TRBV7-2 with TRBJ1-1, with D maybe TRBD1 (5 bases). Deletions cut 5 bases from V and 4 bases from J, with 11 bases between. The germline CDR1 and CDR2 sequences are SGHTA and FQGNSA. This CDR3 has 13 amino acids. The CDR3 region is CASSTRQSTEAFF. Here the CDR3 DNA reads TGTGCCAGCAGCACAAGACAGAGCACTGAAGCTTTCTTT.

CDR3 DNA: TGTGCCAGCAGCCGTCCGACTTCTCAGCCCCAGCATTTT. Protein: CASSRPTSQPQHF. V and J are TRBV28 and TRBJ1-5; D remains unclear. Germline lookup yields CDR1 MDHEN and CDR2 SYDVKM. The CDR3 sequence is 13 residues long. V lost 6 bases and J lost 6, with 12 bases in between.

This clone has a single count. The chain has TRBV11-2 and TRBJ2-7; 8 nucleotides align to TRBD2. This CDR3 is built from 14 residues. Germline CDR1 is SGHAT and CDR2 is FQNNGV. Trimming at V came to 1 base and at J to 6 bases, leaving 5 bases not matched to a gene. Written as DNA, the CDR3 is TGTGCCAGCAGCTTAGGAGCGGGGGACACCGAGCAGTACTTC. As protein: CASSLGAGDTEQYF.

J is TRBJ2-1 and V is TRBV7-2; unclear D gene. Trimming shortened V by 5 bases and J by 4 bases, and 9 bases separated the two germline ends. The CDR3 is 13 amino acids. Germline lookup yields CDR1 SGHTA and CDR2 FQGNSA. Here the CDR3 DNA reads TGTGCCAGCAGCCGCGGTTCTTACAATGAGCAGTTCTTC. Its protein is CASSRGSYNEQFF. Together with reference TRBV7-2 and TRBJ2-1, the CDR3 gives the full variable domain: GAGVSQSPSNKVTEKGKDVELRCDPISGHTALYWYRQSLGQGLEFLIYFQGNSAPDKSGLPSDRFSAERTGGSVSTLTIQRTQQEDSAVYLCASSRGSYNEQFFGPGTRLTVL.